The 19 T cell receptor beta chains below come from one sample, sequenced in a study of blood T cell repertoires in COVID-19. TCRdb keeps only in-frame clones here, not all; method: immunoSEQ multiplex PCR. Of around 70,000 clones listed, around 87% were seen once; the top ten hold around 30%. What was sequenced was peripheral blood. All receptors derive from a woman aged 80 or over with active or convalescent COVID-19.

The chain links TRBV6-2 or TRBV6-3 to TRBJ2-1; 9 nucleotides line up with TRBD1. This CDR3 has 15 residues. Per the germline V gene, CDR1 is MNHEY and CDR2 is SVGEGT. V was pared by 6 bases and J by 10 bases, with 13 bases of the junction left unmatched. CDR3 DNA: TGTGCCAGCAGCCGATATATGGGGACAGGGATCGAGCAGTTCTTC. Translating gives CASSRYMGTGIEQFF.

The chain combines TRBV28 with TRBJ1-4; D gene ambiguous. The CDR3 has 14 amino acids. Germline V lookup: CDR1 MDHEN, CDR2 SYDVKM. V lost 6 bases and J 0 bases, leaving 8 bases between the germline ends. The CDR3 loop reads CASSEAATNEKLFF. DNA for the CDR3: TGTGCCAGCAGCGAGGCAGCAACTAATGAAAAACTGTTTTTT.

This clone was seen only once. V is TRBV4-3 and J is TRBJ2-3, with no clear D. CDR3 length: 15 amino acids. Trimming shortened V by 1 base and J by 4 bases, and 12 bases separated the two germline ends. Germline loops: CDR1 LGHNA, CDR2 YSLEER. CDR3 sequence reads: CASSQGQVGPDTQYF. CDR3 bases: TGCGCCAGCAGCCAAGGTCAGGTGGGCCCAGATACGCAGTATTTT.

The chain couples TRBV4-2 to TRBJ1-2; 9 nucleotides match TRBD1. This CDR3 comprises 15 residues. Per germline, CDR1 LGHNA and CDR2 YNFKEQ. The J segment lost 8 bases and the V segment lost 2 bases, leaving 9 bases of the junction unmatched. Written as DNA, the CDR3 is TGTGCCAGCAGCCAACCACAGGGGGCGCCGCGGGGCTACACCTTC. It codes for CASSQPQGAPRGYTF.

This rearrangement joins TRBV29-1 to TRBJ1-1; D is undetermined. Germline V lookup: CDR1 SQVTM, CDR2 ANQGSEA. The CDR3 is 13 amino acids. With 0 bases removed from V and 1 base from J, the gap between germline ends came to 6 bases. This CDR3 is CSVEEARNTEAFF. Here the CDR3 DNA reads TGCAGCGTTGAAGAGGCCAGGAACACTGAAGCTTTCTTT. The variable domain in full, completed from reference TRBV29-1 and TRBJ1-1, reads SAVISQKPSRDICQRGTSLTIQCQVDSQVTMMFWYRQQPGQSLTLIATANQGSEATYESGFVIDKFPISRPNLTFSTLTVSNMSPEDSSIYLCSVEEARNTEAFFGQGTRLTVV.

The chain couples TRBV12-3 or TRBV12-4 to TRBJ2-2, with D unclear. This CDR3 contains 13 residues. Trimming left V 2 bases short and J 3 bases short, with 4 bases between. CDR3 region: CASSLRDTGELFF. As DNA, the CDR3 is TGTGCCAGCAGTTTAAGAGACACCGGGGAGCTGTTTTTT.

This chain links TRBV6-6 with TRBJ2-3, with D maybe TRBD1 (7 bases). There are 19 residues in the CDR3. V lost 5 bases and J 4 bases, leaving 28 bases between the germline ends. The germline gives CDR1 MNHNY, CDR2 SVGAGI (reference sequence). CDR3 sequence: CASSHFSLPTRGRADTQYF. CDR3 coding DNA: TGTGCCAGCAGTCATTTCTCACTGCCGACTAGGGGGCGCGCAGATACGCAGTATTTT.

V is TRBV5-1 and J is TRBJ2-5; 8 bases map to TRBD1. Trimming cost V 4 bases and J 5 bases; bases outside gene matches: 10. Germline V CDR1 and CDR2: SGHRS, YFSETQ. CDR3 length: 15 residues. In DNA form, the CDR3 reads TGCGCCAGCAGCCCTACCGGACAGGGCGGGGAGACCCAGTACTTC. Its protein is CASSPTGQGGETQYF.

The chain recombines TRBV5-1 with TRBJ1-6; D remains ambiguous. Germline CDR1 reads SGHRS; CDR2 reads YFSETQ. Trimming removed 0 bases from V and 10 bases from J, with 11 bases in between. The CDR3 consists of 14 residues. The CDR3 nucleotides are TGCGCCAGCAGCTTGGCTGGAGAGGGATCACCCCTCCACTTT. Amino acids: CASSLAGEGSPLHF.

The chain joins TRBV19 to TRBJ1-5, with 7 bases identical to TRBD1. V dropped 6 bases and J dropped 1; count of bases not matched to a gene: 9. Germline V CDR1 and CDR2: LNHDA, SQIVND (reference sequence). CDR3 length equals 16 residues. CDR3: CASSIGTARSNQPQHF. For the CDR3, the DNA is TGTGCCAGTAGCATCGGGACAGCGCGGAGCAATCAGCCCCAGCATTTT.

The genes are TRBV11-2 and TRBJ2-3; 9 bases fit TRBD2. After removal of 3 bases from V and 7 bases from J, the junction contained 11 bases not matched to a gene. The CDR3 has 16 residues. The germline V gene encodes CDR1 SGHAT and CDR2 FQNNGV. CDR3 sequence (DNA): TGTGCCAGCAGCTTGATGCGGTCAGCGGGGGGTAATACGCAGTATTTT. This codes for CASSLMRSAGGNTQYF.

J is TRBJ1-6 and V is TRBV5-4; weak D call: TRBD1 (6 bases). Trimming shortened V by 2 bases and J by 6 bases, and 12 bases separated the two germline ends. The CDR3 has 15 residues. From germline, CDR1 is SGHNT and CDR2 YYREEE (reference sequence). The CDR3 loop reads CASSLTGKGNSPLHF. Here the CDR3 DNA reads TGTGCCAGCAGCTTAACAGGGAAGGGTAATTCACCCCTCCACTTT. The full variable domain, its missing parts supplied by reference TRBV5-4 and TRBJ1-6, is ETGVTQSPTHLIKTRGQQVTLRCSSQSGHNTVSWYQQALGQGPQFIFQYYREEENGRGNFPPRFSGLQFPNYSSELNVNALELDDSALYLCASSLTGKGNSPLHFGNGTRLTVT.

The CDR3 protein is CASSSLQGAVEKLFF. For the CDR3, the DNA is TGCGCCAGCAGCTCGCTACAGGGGGCAGTGGAAAAACTGTTTTTT. This chain links TRBV5-1 with TRBJ1-4; 9 bases match TRBD1. The CDR3 loop spans 15 amino acids. V shed 3 bases, J shed 8 bases, and the junction held 8 bases outside the gene matches. CDR1 is SGHRS, CDR2 YFSETQ, per germline.

The chain combines TRBV27 with TRBJ2-7; possibly TRBD2 for D (7 bases). Trimming cost V 4 bases and J 3 bases, with 16 bases left between them. CDR3 size: 15 residues. Per germline, CDR1 MNHEY and CDR2 SMNVEV (reference sequence). CDR3 coding DNA: TGTGCCAGCAGTTATGGGGGGGCCTTAATCTACGAGCAGTACTTC. Residues: CASSYGGALIYEQYF.

V is TRBV30 and J is TRBJ1-6; the match to TRBD1 covers 9 bases. The V gene's germline CDR1 is GTSNPN and CDR2 SVGIG (reference sequence). The CDR3 is 17 residues long. Trimming at V came to 0 bases and at J to 10 bases, leaving 13 bases not matched to a gene. Here the CDR3 DNA reads TGTGCCTGGAGTGTAAGGTTTGGGACAGGGTCATGGTCACCCCTCCACTTT. Protein: CAWSVRFGTGSWSPLHF.

The CDR3 protein is CASGGAYGEDTQYF. The CDR3, as DNA: TGTGCCAGCGGGGGGGCCTACGGAGAAGATACGCAGTATTTT. The chain links TRBV28 to TRBJ2-3; TRBD2 is a possible D gene (7 bases). Germline CDR1 MDHEN, CDR2 SYDVKM. The CDR3 loop spans 14 amino acids. The germline V and J ends were trimmed by 8 bases and 5 bases, with 17 bases remaining between them.

The rearrangement links TRBV9 to TRBJ1-1, with a tentative D call TRBD1 (5 bases). The ends were cut back, 2 bases at V and 4 bases at J, with 12 bases in the middle. The CDR3 runs 14 residues. Germline assignment: CDR1 SGDLS and CDR2 YYNGEE. Written as DNA, the CDR3 is TGTGCCAGCAGCGTGGGGGGTATGATCACTGAAGCTTTCTTT. Residues: CASSVGGMITEAFF.

The rearrangement uses TRBV15 and TRBJ2-2, with 10 bases that match TRBD1. The CDR3 runs to 15 residues. Germline V lookup: CDR1 LNHNV, CDR2 YYDKDF (reference sequence). J was trimmed by 6 bases and V by 7 bases; bases with no gene match: 8. CDR3 DNA: TGTGCCACCAAGCCTGGGGACAGGGGACCCGGGGAGCTGTTTTTT. Its protein product is CATKPGDRGPGELFF.

This rearrangement joins TRBV6-5 to TRBJ1-4; 9 nucleotides agree with TRBD1. With V trimmed by 9 bases and J by 8 bases, 13 bases remained unmatched. Germline CDR1 reads MNHEY; CDR2 reads SVGAGI. The CDR3 spans 15 residues. CDR3 protein: CASRTIGQGREKLFF. The CDR3 DNA follows: TGTGCCAGTCGCACGATCGGACAGGGGAGGGAAAAACTGTTTTTT.